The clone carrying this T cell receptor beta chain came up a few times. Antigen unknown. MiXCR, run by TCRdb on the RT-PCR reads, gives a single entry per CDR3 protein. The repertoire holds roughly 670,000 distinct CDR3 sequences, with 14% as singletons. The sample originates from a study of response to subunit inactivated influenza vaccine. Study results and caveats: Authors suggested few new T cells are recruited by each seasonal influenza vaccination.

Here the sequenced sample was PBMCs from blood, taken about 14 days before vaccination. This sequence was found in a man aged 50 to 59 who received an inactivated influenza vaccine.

For the CDR3, the DNA is TGTGCCAGCAGCCGGGACAGGGGGGGATATAATTCACCCCTCCACTTT. It specifies CASSRDRGGYNSPLHF. V is TRBV7-8 and J is TRBJ1-6, with 11 bases that match TRBD1. The length of the CDR3 is 16 residues. CDR1 SGHVS and CDR2 FQNEAQ come from the germline V gene. V was clipped by 5 bases and J by 4 bases; unmatched bases: 4.